Each of the 15 T cell receptor beta chains below was sequenced from the same sample in a study of T cell changes during pregnancy in multiple sclerosis. Assay used: immunoSEQ multiplex PCR; TCRdb lists only in-frame clones, some missing. Altogether 95,000 to 100,000 clones are present, about nine tenths being singletons, with the ten largest covering roughly 3%. Sequenced material: peripheral blood, taken in the second trimester of pregnancy. These receptors originate from a female donor with multiple sclerosis, enrolled in a pregnancy study.

V and J are TRBV2 and TRBJ1-2; the D is unclear. Between the trimmed V and J ends, which lost 4 bases and 10 bases, there was a span of 13 bases. This CDR3 spans 12 amino acids. Per germline, CDR1 SNHLY and CDR2 FYNNEI. Written as DNA, the CDR3 is TGTGCCAGCAGTGCATACAGTACCGACTACACCTTC. It translates to CASSAYSTDYTF.

In regard to this clone: The sample has other DNA sequences that encode this CDR3 too. This chain joins TRBV7-9 and TRBJ2-7; D call uncertain. The CDR3 sequence is 12 residues long. Germline V gene lookup returns CDR1 SEHNR and CDR2 FQNEAQ (reference sequence). Trimming stripped 5 bases from V and 3 bases from J, with 8 bases between. The CDR3 region is CASSPGLYEQYF. The CDR3 region has the DNA TGTGCCAGCAGCCCAGGTCTCTACGAGCAGTACTTC.

DNA for the CDR3: TGTGCCAGCAGTTTTAGACTCACAGATACGCAGTATTTT. It specifies CASSFRLTDTQYF. This chain joins TRBV27 and TRBJ2-3; unclear D gene. Per the germline V gene, CDR1 is MNHEY and CDR2 is SMNVEV (reference sequence). V was clipped by 3 bases and J by 2 bases, with 6 bases between them. CDR3 length: 13 residues.

The V gene is TRBV28, the J gene TRBJ2-3, with 7 bases identical to TRBD2. V was pared by 3 bases and J by 4 bases, with 10 bases of the junction left unmatched. Germline V gene data show CDR1 as MDHEN and CDR2 as SYDVKM. The CDR3 length is 16 residues. DNA for the CDR3: TGTGCCAGCAGTTTCAGTACTAGCGAATACGCAGATACGCAGTATTTT. The encoded protein is CASSFSTSEYADTQYF.

The chain links TRBV7-3 to TRBJ2-5; TRBD1 is a possible D gene (6 bases). The CDR3 runs to 13 residues. The V end was cut by 8 bases, the J end by 2 bases, with 12 bases between. Germline V gives CDR1 SGHTA, CDR2 FQGTGA. The CDR3 loop is CASSGDLQETQYF. CDR3 DNA: TGTGCCAGCTCAGGGGACCTTCAAGAGACCCAGTACTTC. Complete variable domain (other parts from reference TRBV7-3 and TRBJ2-5): GAGVSQTPSNKVTEKGKYVELRCDPISGHTALYWYRQSLGQGPEFLIYFQGTGAADDSGLPNDRFFAVRPEGSVSTLKIQRTERGDSAVYLCASSGDLQETQYFGPGTRLLVL.

The V gene is TRBV5-1, the J gene TRBJ2-5; tentative D call: TRBD2 (5 bases). Germline values: CDR1 SGHRS, CDR2 YFSETQ. V lost 2 bases and J lost 0, with 11 bases in between. The CDR3 is 15 residues long. CDR3 protein: CASSFGGLDQETQYF. CDR3 DNA: TGCGCCAGCAGCTTCGGCGGACTGGACCAAGAGACCCAGTACTTC.

The chain is built from TRBV27 and TRBJ2-7, with D perhaps matching TRBD1 (6 bases). The length of the CDR3 is 13 residues. The V gene lost 4 bases and the J gene lost 3 bases, with 10 bases spanning the gap. The germline V gene encodes CDR1 MNHEY and CDR2 SMNVEV (reference sequence). As DNA, the CDR3 is TGTGCCAGCAGTTCCGGACAGAACTACGAGCAGTACTTC. Protein product: CASSSGQNYEQYF.

The V call is TRBV12-5, the J call TRBJ1-1; TRBD1 is a possible D gene (5 bases). Germline V gives CDR1 LGHNT, CDR2 FRNRAP. CDR3 length equals 13 residues. The germline V and J ends were trimmed by 6 bases and 0 bases, with 8 bases remaining between them. The CDR3 sequence is CASGSTVNTEAFF. CDR3 coding DNA: TGTGCTAGTGGATCGACAGTGAACACTGAAGCTTTCTTT.

This clone was counted once. The rearrangement uses TRBV28 and TRBJ2-7; D is unclear. The CDR3 is made up of 13 amino acids. V shed 0 bases and J shed 6 bases, with 9 bases lying between them. Germline CDR1 is MDHEN and CDR2 is SYDVKM. In DNA form, the CDR3 reads TGTGCCAGCAGTTTATGGGCCCCCTCCGAGCAGTACTTC. It codes for CASSLWAPSEQYF.

The V and J genes are TRBV27 and TRBJ2-3; TRBD1 matches at 7 bases. Trimming cost V 0 bases and J 5 bases; bases outside gene matches: 5. Germline V gives CDR1 MNHEY, CDR2 SMNVEV (reference sequence). The CDR3 contains 15 residues. The CDR3: CASSLSTGVGDTQYF. The CDR3 coding sequence is TGTGCCAGCAGTTTATCCACAGGGGTGGGAGATACGCAGTATTTT.

The chain has TRBV11-3 and TRBJ2-7; TRBD1 matches at 12 bases. Germline V CDR1 and CDR2: SGHNT, YENEEA. Germline trimming cut 1 base from V and 2 bases from J; bases unmatched to any gene: 9. CDR3 length equals 18 residues. CDR3 in amino acids: CASSLGAGTGGLTYEQYF. CDR3 DNA: TGTGCCAGCAGCTTAGGAGCCGGGACAGGGGGCTTAACCTACGAGCAGTACTTC.

The V and J genes are TRBV5-1 and TRBJ2-5; D is perhaps TRBD1 (5 bases). The CDR3 runs 16 residues. Germline CDR1 is SGHRS and CDR2 is YFSETQ. V dropped 4 bases and J dropped 4 bases, with 20 bases sitting between them. The DNA for the CDR3 is TGCGCCAGCAGCCCTGAACCCGGGCCAGGGCCAGAGACCCAGTACTTC. This codes for CASSPEPGPGPETQYF. The variable domain in full, completed from reference TRBV5-1 and TRBJ2-5, reads KAGVTQTPRYLIKTRGQQVTLSCSPISGHRSVSWYQQTPGQGLQFLFEYFSETQRNKGNFPGRFSGRQFSNSRSEMNVSTLELGDSALYLCASSPEPGPGPETQYFGPGTRLLVL.

J is TRBJ1-5 and V is TRBV30; D gene unclear. This CDR3 contains 13 residues. The V end lost 0 bases, the J end lost 4 bases, and 7 bases lay between the germline ends. Germline loops: CDR1 GTSNPN, CDR2 SVGIG (reference sequence). CDR3 DNA: TGTGCCTGGAGTGTACTCCTAAATCAGCCCCAGCATTTT. Translating it yields CAWSVLLNQPQHF.

CDR3 loop: CASSTGTGLGETQYF. CDR3 sequence (DNA): TGTGCCAGCAGCACGGGGACAGGCCTTGGCGAGACCCAGTACTTC. V gene TRBV7-9 combines with J gene TRBJ2-5, with 8 bases matching TRBD1. V shed 5 bases and J 5 bases; nucleotides not matched to a gene: 10. This CDR3 is 15 amino acids long. Germline loops: CDR1 SEHNR, CDR2 FQNEAQ (reference sequence).

This chain uses TRBV9 with TRBJ2-3, with 10 positions matching TRBD1. CDR1 is SGDLS and CDR2 is YYNGEE in the germline V gene. Trimming cost V 0 bases and J 5 bases; bases outside gene matches: 3. The CDR3 runs 15 residues. The CDR3 spells CASSVVGQGLDTQYF. CDR3 bases: TGTGCCAGCAGCGTAGTGGGACAGGGGTTAGATACGCAGTATTTT.